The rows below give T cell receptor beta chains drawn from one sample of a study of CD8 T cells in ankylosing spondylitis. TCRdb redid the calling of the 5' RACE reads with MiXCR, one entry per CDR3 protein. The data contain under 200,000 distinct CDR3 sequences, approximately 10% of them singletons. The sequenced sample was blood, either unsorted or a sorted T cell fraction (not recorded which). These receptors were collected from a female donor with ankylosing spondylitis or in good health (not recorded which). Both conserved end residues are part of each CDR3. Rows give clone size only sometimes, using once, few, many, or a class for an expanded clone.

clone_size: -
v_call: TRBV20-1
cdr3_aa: CSARDSPGLDTYNEQFF

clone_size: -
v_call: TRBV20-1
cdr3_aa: CSAWRENEQFF

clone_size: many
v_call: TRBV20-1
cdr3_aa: CSAKTSGRRAGELFF

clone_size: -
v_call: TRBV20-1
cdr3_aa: CSASSLWGDRVLNEQFF

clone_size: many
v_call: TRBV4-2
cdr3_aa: CASSPRTSGRYEQYF

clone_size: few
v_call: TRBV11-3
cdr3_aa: CASSSLQRGRAEAFF

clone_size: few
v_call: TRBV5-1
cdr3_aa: CASSSRPLDEAFF

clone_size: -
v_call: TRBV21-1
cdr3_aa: CASSVAPGIHEQYF

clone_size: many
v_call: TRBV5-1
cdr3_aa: CASSLSDEQFF

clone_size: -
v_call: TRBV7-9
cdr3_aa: CASSVLAASYEQYF

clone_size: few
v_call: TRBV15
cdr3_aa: CAATGERDVNEQFF

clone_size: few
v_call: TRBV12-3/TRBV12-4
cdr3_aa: CASSLGALSIQPQHF

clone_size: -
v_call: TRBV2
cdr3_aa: CASSSLGQDHEQFF

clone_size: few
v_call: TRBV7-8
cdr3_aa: CASSLGSSAGGYTF

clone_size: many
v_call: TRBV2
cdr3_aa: CASLELAGGLNEQFF

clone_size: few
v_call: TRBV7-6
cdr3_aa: CASGGSQTVSYNEQFF

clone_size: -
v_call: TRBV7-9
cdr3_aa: CASSLTAGTSSNEQYF

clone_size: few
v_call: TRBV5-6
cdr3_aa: CASSFDGNGETQYF

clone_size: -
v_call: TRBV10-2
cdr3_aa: CASSADWQQFF

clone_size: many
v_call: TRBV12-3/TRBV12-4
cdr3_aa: CASSLVIGNTEAFF

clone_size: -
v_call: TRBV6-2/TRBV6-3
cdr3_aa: CASSYDLAGAPQETQYF

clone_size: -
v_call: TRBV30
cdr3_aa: CAWTPLREAFF